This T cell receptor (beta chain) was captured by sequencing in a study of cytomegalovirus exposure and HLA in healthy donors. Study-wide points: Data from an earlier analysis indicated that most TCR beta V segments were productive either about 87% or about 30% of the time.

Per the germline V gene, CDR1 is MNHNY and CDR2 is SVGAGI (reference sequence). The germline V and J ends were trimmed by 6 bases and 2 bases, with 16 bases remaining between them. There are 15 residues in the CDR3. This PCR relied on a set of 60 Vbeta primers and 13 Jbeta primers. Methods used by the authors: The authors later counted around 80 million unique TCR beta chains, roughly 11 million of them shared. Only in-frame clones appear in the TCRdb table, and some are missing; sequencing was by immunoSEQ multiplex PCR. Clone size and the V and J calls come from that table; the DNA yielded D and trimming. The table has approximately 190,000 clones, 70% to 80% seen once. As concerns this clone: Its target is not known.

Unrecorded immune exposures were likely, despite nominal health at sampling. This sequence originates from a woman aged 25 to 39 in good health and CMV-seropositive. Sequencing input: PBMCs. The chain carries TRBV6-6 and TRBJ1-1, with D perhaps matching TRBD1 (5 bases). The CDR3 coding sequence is TGTGCCAGCAGAGCGACAGTGACCCAAAACACTGAAGCTTTCTTT. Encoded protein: CASRATVTQNTEAFF.